The subject of this entry is one T cell receptor beta chain. This CDR3 comprises 15 residues. The V end was cut by 4 bases, the J end by 4 bases, with 16 bases between. Germline assignment: CDR1 LGHDT and CDR2 YNNKEL (reference sequence). Method: immunoSEQ multiplex PCR; TCRdb's copy keeps in-frame clones and lacks some. The sample contains fewer than 200,000 clones, around nine tenths of which appear only once. This specimen belongs to a study of control samples from healthy donors and cancer patients. The sequencing input was blood. The receptor was derived from a young man in good health. This rearrangement joins TRBV3-1 (or the pseudogene TRBV3-2) to TRBJ1-2, with D possibly being TRBD1 (6 bases). The CDR3, as DNA: TGTGCCAGCAGCCCCGGGGCAGGGGCAAGCTATGGCTACACCTTC. Translating gives CASSPGAGASYGYTF.